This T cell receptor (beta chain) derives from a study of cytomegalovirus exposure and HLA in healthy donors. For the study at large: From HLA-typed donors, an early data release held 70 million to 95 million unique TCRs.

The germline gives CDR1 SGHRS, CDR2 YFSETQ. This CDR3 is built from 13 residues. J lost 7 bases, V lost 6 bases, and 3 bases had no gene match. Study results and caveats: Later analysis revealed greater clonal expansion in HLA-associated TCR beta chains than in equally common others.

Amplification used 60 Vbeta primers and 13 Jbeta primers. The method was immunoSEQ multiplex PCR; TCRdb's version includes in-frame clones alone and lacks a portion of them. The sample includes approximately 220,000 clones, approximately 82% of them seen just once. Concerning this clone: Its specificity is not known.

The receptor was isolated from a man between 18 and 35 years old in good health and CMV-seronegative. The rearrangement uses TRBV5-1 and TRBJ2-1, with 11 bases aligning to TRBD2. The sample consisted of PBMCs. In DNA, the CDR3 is TGCGCCAGCATCCGGACTAGCGGGAATGAGCAGTTCTTC. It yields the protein CASIRTSGNEQFF.